Reported below is one TCR beta chain. Trimming pared 8 bases from V and 8 bases from J, leaving 17 bases between. CDR3 length: 13 residues. The data derive from a study of blood T cell repertoires in COVID-19. Authors' data handling: Reference gene primer amplification gave estimated nucleated cell counts. The protocol was immunoSEQ multiplex PCR, while the TCRdb copy is restricted to in-frame clones and leaves out a portion. From that table come the V and J calls and clone size; the DNA was used to work out D and trimming. The sample records some 80,000 clones, 88% being singletons. This TCR was sampled from a human donor in a cohort sampled during active COVID-19. The sample taken for sequencing was peripheral blood. The chain carries TRBV12-3 or TRBV12-4 and TRBJ2-3; weak D call: TRBD2 (6 bases). The DNA for the CDR3 is TGTGCCAGCCAAGCGGGCCTCGGGGCTACGCAGTATTTT. Its translation is CASQAGLGATQYF.